This TCR beta chain was sequenced in a study of blood T cell repertoires in COVID-19. On the study more broadly: COVID-19 samples from acute and convalescent phases originated in the United States, Italy and Spain.

CDR1 is LGHDT and CDR2 is YNNKEL in the germline V gene (reference sequence). The CDR3 consists of 13 residues. V was cut by 4 bases and J by 4 bases, with 8 bases left in between. Grouping used clinical history reported by participants in a survey and questionnaire. In Cohort 3, a recovered donor had either two negative PCRs, clearance, or symptom resolution. Original handling: Estimation of nucleated cell counts was performed using reference gene primer amplification. TCRdb's table, derived via immunoSEQ multiplex PCR, lists solely in-frame clones and lacks some. The V and J calls and clone size were taken over from that table, and D and trimming were inferred from the DNA. Of about 250,000 clones in the sample, 80% to 90% were seen once.

Sequencing used PBMCs or T cells enriched from blood (not recorded which). J is TRBJ2-1 and V is TRBV3-1 (or the pseudogene TRBV3-2); D is possibly TRBD2 (6 bases). The sequence was obtained from a man aged 35 to 55 who had recovered from COVID-19. Here the CDR3 reads CASSPSVYNEQFF. CDR3 sequence (DNA): TGTGCCAGCAGCCCTAGCGTTTACAATGAGCAGTTCTTC.